What follows are 30 T cell receptor beta chains derived from one specimen sequenced in a study of blood T cell repertoires in COVID-19. Using immunoSEQ multiplex PCR, the repertoire was profiled, and TCRdb retains in-frame clones only, with some absent. Among fewer than 300,000 clones listed, just over 90% were seen once. Sequencing was done on a sample of PBMCs or T cells enriched from blood (not recorded which). These receptor sequences come from a woman aged 40 to 50 with acute COVID-19.

The rearrangement uses TRBV4-3 and TRBJ2-7, with a possible D match to TRBD2 (6 bases). This CDR3 spans 14 amino acids. Germline V lookup: CDR1 LGHNA, CDR2 YSLEER. The V gene lost 0 bases and the J gene lost 4 bases, with 10 bases spanning the gap. CDR3 in amino acids: CASSQEGGTYEQYF. For the CDR3, the DNA is TGCGCCAGCAGCCAAGAAGGCGGGACTTACGAGCAGTACTTC.

The rearrangement joins TRBV2 to TRBJ2-1, with TRBD2 matching over 9 bases. Germline CDR1 SNHLY, CDR2 FYNNEI. Trimming removed 3 bases from V and 8 bases from J; junction bases left unmatched: 8. This CDR3 has 15 residues. This chain's CDR3 is CASSDLAGAVDEQFF. CDR3 DNA: TGTGCCAGCAGTGATTTAGCGGGGGCCGTCGATGAGCAGTTCTTC.

J is TRBJ1-2 and V is TRBV15; D remains ambiguous. Trimming removed 0 bases at V and 7 bases at J, with 9 bases between. CDR1 LNHNV and CDR2 YYDKDF come from the germline V gene (reference sequence). The CDR3 loop spans 13 amino acids. This CDR3 is CATSRDGRGGYTF. CDR3 DNA sequence: TGTGCCACCAGCAGAGATGGCCGGGGTGGCTACACCTTC.

V usage is TRBV11-2 and J usage is TRBJ2-7; 9 bases map to TRBD2. This CDR3 is built from 14 residues. The germline gives CDR1 SGHAT, CDR2 FQNNGV. V trimming: 5 bases; J trimming: 1 base; junction bases outside the gene matches: 3. The CDR3, as DNA: TGTGCCAGCAGCCCCAGCGGGAGGTCCTACGAGCAGTACTTC. Protein sequence: CASSPSGRSYEQYF.

V and J are TRBV9 and TRBJ2-5; 7 nucleotides align to TRBD2. The trim removed 4 bases at V and 4 bases at J, leaving 13 bases unmatched. CDR1 and CDR2 (germline): SGDLS, YYNGEE. The CDR3 length is 16 residues. The CDR3 region has the DNA TGTGCCAGCAGCCGAGGGGACTACATTACAGGAGAGACCCAGTACTTC. Translation gives CASSRGDYITGETQYF. Complete variable domain (other parts from reference TRBV9 and TRBJ2-5): DSGVTQTPKHLITATGQRVTLRCSPRSGDLSVYWYQQSLDQGLQFLIQYYNGEERAKGNILERFSAQQFPDLHSELNLSSLELGDSALYFCASSRGDYITGETQYFGPGTRLLVL.

This clone was detected once. This rearrangement joins TRBV2 to TRBJ1-1; D not resolved. The CDR3 has 13 amino acids. V was pared by 6 bases and J by 3 bases, with 11 bases between. Looked up from germline, CDR1 is SNHLY and CDR2 is FYNNEI. CDR3 residues: CASSGEWDTEAFF. CDR3 nucleotide sequence: TGTGCCAGCAGCGGAGAGTGGGACACTGAAGCTTTCTTT.

This chain links TRBV2 with TRBJ2-1; weak D call: TRBD2 (5 bases). The CDR3 has 13 amino acids. Germline lookup yields CDR1 SNHLY and CDR2 FYNNEI. With 7 bases removed from V and 7 bases from J, the gap between germline ends came to 14 bases. CDR3 sequence (DNA): TGTGCCAGCAACGTCCTGGGAGCAAATGAGCAGTTCTTC. Translating gives CASNVLGANEQFF.

The chain is built from TRBV6-5 and TRBJ1-2, with a weak D call TRBD1 (6 bases). V shed 6 bases and J shed 2 bases, with 13 bases lying between them. CDR1 is MNHEY, CDR2 SVGAGI, per germline. CDR3 length: 14 amino acids. Here the CDR3 reads CASSRTDQNYGYTF. The CDR3 DNA is TGTGCCAGCAGCAGGACAGACCAAAACTATGGCTACACCTTC.

The V gene is TRBV28, the J gene TRBJ2-5; 7 bases align to TRBD2. Germline loops: CDR1 MDHEN, CDR2 SYDVKM. The V segment lost 4 bases and the J segment 2 bases; nucleotides outside the gene matches: 10. The CDR3 has 16 amino acids. The CDR3 spells CASSSLGGSLQETQYF. DNA for the CDR3: TGTGCCAGCAGTTCCCTCGGGGGGAGCCTACAAGAGACCCAGTACTTC. Full variable domain (outside the CDR3, taken from reference TRBV28 and TRBJ2-5): DVKVTQSSRYLVKRTGEKVFLECVQDMDHENMFWYRQDPGLGLRLIYFSYDVKMKEKGDIPEGYSVSREKKERFSLILESASTNQTSMYLCASSSLGGSLQETQYFGPGTRLLVL.

This chain links TRBV7-2 with TRBJ2-7, with TRBD2 as a possible D gene (6 bases). Germline V gene lookup returns CDR1 SGHTA and CDR2 FQGNSA. Trimming removed 1 base from V and 3 bases from J, with 13 bases in between. The CDR3 is 15 residues long. The DNA for the CDR3 is TGTGCCAGCAGCTTAGAGTGGACTACCCTCTACGAGCAGTACTTC. As protein: CASSLEWTTLYEQYF.

As concerns this clone: Additional DNA sequences in this sample encode the identical CDR3. This chain joins TRBV6-1 and TRBJ2-3; 11 bases are shared with TRBD2. CDR1 is MNHNS, CDR2 SASEGT, per germline. The CDR3 has 15 amino acids. V was clipped by 2 bases and J by 4 bases; unmatched bases: 2. CDR3 region: CASSELAGGPDTQYF. In nucleotides, the CDR3 is TGTGCCAGCAGTGAATTAGCGGGGGGGCCAGATACGCAGTATTTT.

This chain connects TRBV18 to TRBJ1-2, with D perhaps matching TRBD1 (6 bases). The CDR3 contains 14 residues. The V gene's germline CDR1 is KGHSH and CDR2 LQKENI. V was trimmed by 6 bases and J by 6 bases, leaving 17 bases between them. CDR3 sequence reads: CASSPQGRGDGYTF. In DNA, the CDR3 is TGTGCCAGCTCCCCCCAGGGGCGAGGGGATGGCTACACCTTC.

The chain couples TRBV5-5 to TRBJ1-4; a weak D match, TRBD1 (5 bases). Between the trimmed V and J ends, which lost 2 bases and 0 bases, there was a span of 23 bases. Germline V gene data show CDR1 as SGHKS and CDR2 as YYEKEE (reference sequence). The length of the CDR3 is 20 residues. CDR3 region: CASSLGPRGAGLATNEKLFF. Written as DNA, the CDR3 is TGTGCCAGCAGCTTAGGTCCCCGCGGGGCAGGGCTTGCAACTAATGAAAAACTGTTTTTT.

This clone was seen a single time. V usage is TRBV2 and J usage is TRBJ2-3, with 9 nucleotides matching TRBD2. Germline lookup yields CDR1 SNHLY and CDR2 FYNNEI. The CDR3 has 16 residues. J was trimmed by 4 bases and V by 3 bases; bases with no gene match: 8. Here the CDR3 reads CASSDRKASGADTQYF. The CDR3 DNA sequence: TGTGCCAGCAGTGATAGGAAGGCTAGCGGGGCAGATACGCAGTATTTT.

This sequence joins TRBV3-1 (or the pseudogene TRBV3-2) and TRBJ1-2, with TRBD1 as a possible D gene (6 bases). This CDR3 comprises 14 residues. V was shortened by 1 base and J by 7 bases, with 13 bases between the two germline ends. Germline values: CDR1 LGHDT, CDR2 YNNKEL (reference sequence). The CDR3 DNA follows: TGTGCCAGCAGCCAAGTGCAGGGGATGGGTGGCTACACCTTC. Translated, it gives CASSQVQGMGGYTF.

The V gene is TRBV6-5, the J gene TRBJ2-2; TRBD1 might be the D (6 bases). Germline V lookup: CDR1 MNHEY, CDR2 SVGAGI. Deletions cut 3 bases from V and 3 bases from J, with 14 bases between. The CDR3 contains 16 residues. The CDR3 reads CASSYPQGVDTGELFF. The CDR3 DNA is TGTGCCAGCAGTTATCCACAGGGCGTGGACACCGGGGAGCTGTTTTTT.

The gene calls are TRBV6-5 and TRBJ2-7; 8 bases map to TRBD1. This CDR3 contains 14 residues. Germline assignment: CDR1 MNHEY and CDR2 SVGAGI. The ends lost 6 bases at V and 2 bases at J; junction bases unmatched: 6. The CDR3 bases are TGTGCCAGCAGCCAGAGACAGGGGCCCTACGAGCAGTACTTC. Translating it yields CASSQRQGPYEQYF.

The J gene is TRBJ1-5, the V gene TRBV29-1; 9 bases agree with TRBD1. The CDR3 spans 13 residues. Germline-derived CDR1 and CDR2 are SQVTM and ANQGSEA. Trimming cost V 7 bases and J 3 bases; bases outside gene matches: 4. CDR3 loop: CSAGTGNNQPQHF. CDR3 in DNA: TGCAGCGCTGGGACAGGGAACAATCAGCCCCAGCATTTT.

The J gene is TRBJ1-6, the V gene TRBV10-3; D is perhaps TRBD1 (6 bases). Germline lookup yields CDR1 ENHRY and CDR2 SYGVKD. The CDR3 extends over 14 amino acids. V gave up 4 bases and J gave up 10 bases, with 14 bases separating them. The CDR3 DNA is TGTGCCATCAGTGTATCAGGGGAGGGATCACCCCTCCACTTT. It specifies CAISVSGEGSPLHF.

As regards this clone: Within the sample, other DNA sequences also encode this same CDR3. The chain recombines TRBV5-1 with TRBJ1-2, with TRBD1 identical over 7 bases. Trimming removed 2 bases from V and 3 bases from J; junction bases left unmatched: 1. The length of the CDR3 is 13 residues. Germline CDR1 is SGHRS and CDR2 is YFSETQ. CDR3 amino acids: CASSFTGDYGYTF. The CDR3 DNA follows: TGCGCCAGCAGCTTTACAGGGGACTATGGCTACACCTTC.

The CDR3 nucleotides are TGTGCCAGCAGCCAAGGACTAGCGGCCTACACCGGGGAGCTGTTTTTT. Its translation is CASSQGLAAYTGELFF. The chain is built from TRBV3-1 (or the pseudogene TRBV3-2) and TRBJ2-2; 9 bases align to TRBD2. J gave up 3 bases and V 1 base, and 3 bases lay outside the gene matches. Germline V gene lookup returns CDR1 LGHDT and CDR2 YNNKEL (reference sequence). This CDR3 is 16 amino acids long.

The genes are TRBV3-1 (or the pseudogene TRBV3-2) and TRBJ2-1; TRBD2 aligns across 8 bases. The germline CDR1 and CDR2 sequences are LGHDT and YNNKEL (reference sequence). After removal of 3 bases from V and 8 bases from J, the junction contained 18 bases not matched to a gene. The CDR3 extends over 18 amino acids. CDR3 sequence reads: CASSHPKGAGEFRDEQFF. CDR3 DNA sequence: TGTGCCAGCAGCCACCCGAAGGGAGCGGGAGAATTTAGGGATGAGCAGTTCTTC.

This sequence joins TRBV20-1 and TRBJ1-2; weak D call: TRBD1 (6 bases). The ends were cut back, 3 bases at V and 2 bases at J, with 10 bases in the middle. Germline V CDR1 and CDR2: DFQATT, SNEGSKA (reference sequence). This CDR3 region has 13 residues. The CDR3 coding sequence is TGCAGTGCTAGTCCCCAGGGGAACTATGGCTACACCTTC. Amino acids: CSASPQGNYGYTF.

The CDR3 DNA sequence: TGTGCCAGCAGCCAAGACCCCCTAAGCTCCTACAATGAGCAGTTCTTC. This sequence encodes CASSQDPLSSYNEQFF. V gene TRBV3-1 (or the pseudogene TRBV3-2) combines with J gene TRBJ2-1; no firm D call. The germline V gene encodes CDR1 LGHDT and CDR2 YNNKEL (reference sequence). V was cut by 0 bases and J by 0 bases, with 9 bases left in between. The CDR3 loop spans 16 amino acids.

In nucleotides, the CDR3 is TGTGCCAGCCATAACACCGGGGAGCTGTTTTTT. Translated, it gives CASHNTGELFF. The chain is built from TRBV2 and TRBJ2-2, with D hard to call. The V gene lost 8 bases and the J gene lost 2 bases, with 3 bases spanning the gap. CDR3 length equals 11 residues. Germline V gene data show CDR1 as SNHLY and CDR2 as FYNNEI. Complete variable domain (other parts from reference TRBV2 and TRBJ2-2): EPEVTQTPSHQVTQMGQEVILRCVPISNHLYFYWYRQILGQKVEFLVSFYNNEISEKSEIFDDQFSVERPDGSNFTLKIRSTKLEDSAMYFCASHNTGELFFGEGSRLTVL.

J is TRBJ2-5 and V is TRBV19; D might be TRBD2 (5 bases). Germline CDR1 and CDR2: LNHDA and SQIVND (reference sequence). This CDR3 comprises 13 residues. V was clipped by 4 bases and J by 0 bases, with 6 bases between them. CDR3 nucleotide sequence: TGTGCCAGTAGTAGGCGGGACCAAGAGACCCAGTACTTC. It is translated as CASSRRDQETQYF.

A remark on this clone: Other DNA sequences in the same sample also yield this CDR3. V is TRBV5-1 and J is TRBJ1-4, with unresolved D. The germline V gene encodes CDR1 SGHRS and CDR2 YFSETQ. This CDR3 is built from 15 residues. The ends were cut back, 1 base at V and 0 bases at J, with 7 bases in the middle. CDR3 protein: CASSLSTSTNEKLFF. The CDR3 DNA is TGCGCCAGCAGCTTGAGCACTTCAACTAATGAAAAACTGTTTTTT. The full variable domain, in which reference TRBV5-1 and TRBJ1-4 provide the parts outside the CDR3, is KAGVTQTPRYLIKTRGQQVTLSCSPISGHRSVSWYQQTPGQGLQFLFEYFSETQRNKGNFPGRFSGRQFSNSRSEMNVSTLELGDSALYLCASSLSTSTNEKLFFGSGTQLSVL.

This rearrangement joins TRBV12-3 or TRBV12-4 to TRBJ2-7; TRBD2 is a possible D gene (6 bases). This CDR3 is 12 amino acids long. V lost 3 bases, J lost 4 bases, and 7 bases lay in between. The CDR3 coding sequence is TGTGCCAGCAGTTTTGGGACTTACGAGCAGTACTTC. Translated, it gives CASSFGTYEQYF.

The V gene is TRBV28, the J gene TRBJ1-1, with 8 bases that match TRBD1. V shed 7 bases, J shed 7 bases, and the junction held 11 bases outside the gene matches. The CDR3 is 14 residues long. The germline V gene has CDR1 MDHEN and CDR2 SYDVKM. The CDR3 spells CASTSAGGMFEAFF. CDR3 bases: TGTGCCAGCACCTCAGCAGGGGGCATGTTTGAAGCTTTCTTT.

The CDR3 sequence is CASRAGRLTGELFF. CDR3 coding DNA: TGTGCCAGCAGGGCGGGGCGACTCACCGGGGAGCTGTTTTTT. The rearrangement uses TRBV6-5 and TRBJ2-2; perhaps TRBD2 as D (6 bases). The V and J ends lost 6 bases and 4 bases respectively, with 12 bases between them. The CDR3 is made up of 14 amino acids. The germline V gene encodes CDR1 MNHEY and CDR2 SVGAGI.